This T cell receptor (beta chain) was found in a study of T cells in Graves' hyperthyroidism and ophthalmopathy. Findings of the study overall: In validation, the model predicted ophthalmopathy. These predictions came a median about 6.5 months before onset. Blood also carried most thyroid clonotypes expanded above 0.001.

Graves' hyperthyroidism qualified as stable when ophthalmopathy did not progress within 18 months. TCR beta CDR3 sequences were amplified from RNA transcripts. During a first-round RT-PCR of the TCR CDR3, the HTBI primer set was used. TCRdb processed the multiplex PCR reads anew with MiXCR; each CDR3 protein has one entry. The sample records around 300,000 distinct CDR3 sequences, approximately 15% being singletons. A note on this clonotype: Its cognate antigen is unknown.

Germline values: CDR1 SGHRS, CDR2 YFSETQ. This CDR3 comprises 14 residues. V was trimmed by 2 bases and J by 4 bases, leaving 12 bases between them. Sequenced: blood. The clonotype comes from a woman in her twenties or thirties with Graves' hyperthyroidism. The V and J genes are TRBV5-1 and TRBJ2-5; either TRBD1 or TRBD2 may fit D (6 bases each). The CDR3, as DNA: TGCGCCAGCAGCTTTCTAGGGGGGAGAGAGACCCAGTACTTC. This encodes CASSFLGGRETQYF. The variable domain in full, with the rest retrieved from reference TRBV5-1 and TRBJ2-5, is KAGVTQTPRYLIKTRGQQVTLSCSPISGHRSVSWYQQTPGQGLQFLFEYFSETQRNKGNFPGRFSGRQFSNSRSEMNVSTLELGDSALYLCASSFLGGRETQYFGPGTRLLVL.